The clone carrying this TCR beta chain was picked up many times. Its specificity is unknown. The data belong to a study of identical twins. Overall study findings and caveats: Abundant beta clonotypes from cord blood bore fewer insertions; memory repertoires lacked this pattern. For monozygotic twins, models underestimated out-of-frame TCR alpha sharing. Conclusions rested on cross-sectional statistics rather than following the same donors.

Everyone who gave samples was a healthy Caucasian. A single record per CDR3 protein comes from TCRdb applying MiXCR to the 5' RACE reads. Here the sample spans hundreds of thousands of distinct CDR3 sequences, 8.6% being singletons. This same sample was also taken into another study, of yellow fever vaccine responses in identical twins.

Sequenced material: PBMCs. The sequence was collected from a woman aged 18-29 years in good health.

For the CDR3, the DNA is TGTGCCATCAGTGAGATGACAGGGCACTTCACAGGATTACGCTACGAGCAGTACTTC. Its protein product is CAISEMTGHFTGLRYEQYF. This sequence joins TRBV10-3 and TRBJ2-7; 7 bases agree with TRBD1. J was trimmed by 3 bases and V by 2 bases; bases with no gene match: 19. CDR1 and CDR2 (germline): ENHRY, SYGVKD. This CDR3 comprises 19 residues.